This T cell receptor (beta chain) is from a study of blood T cells in healthy people across ages. A note on this clonotype: Antigen specificity is unknown.

Per germline, CDR1 SGHNT and CDR2 YYREEE (reference sequence). The CDR3 spans 14 residues. V was shortened by 0 bases and J by 5 bases, with 12 bases between the two germline ends. General study results and limits: Considered underestimates were the diversity estimates obtained from one million T cells.

Combining a sample-barcoded 5' primer with a J-beta primer mix, a second PCR ran for roughly 6 to 12 cycles. Each cDNA molecule received a tag from a template-switch adaptor that had 12 random nucleotides. TCRdb itself ran the 5' RACE reads through MiXCR, one entry per CDR3 protein. The table has fewer than 1.5 million distinct CDR3 sequences, approximately 38% seen once. The V and J genes are TRBV5-4 and TRBJ2-7; D perhaps matches TRBD2 (5 bases). The sequence derives from a woman aged 18-30 years in good health. The material sequenced was blood. The DNA for the CDR3 is TGTGCCAGCAGCTTGGAAACAGCCGGGGACGAGCAGTACTTC. As protein: CASSLETAGDEQYF.